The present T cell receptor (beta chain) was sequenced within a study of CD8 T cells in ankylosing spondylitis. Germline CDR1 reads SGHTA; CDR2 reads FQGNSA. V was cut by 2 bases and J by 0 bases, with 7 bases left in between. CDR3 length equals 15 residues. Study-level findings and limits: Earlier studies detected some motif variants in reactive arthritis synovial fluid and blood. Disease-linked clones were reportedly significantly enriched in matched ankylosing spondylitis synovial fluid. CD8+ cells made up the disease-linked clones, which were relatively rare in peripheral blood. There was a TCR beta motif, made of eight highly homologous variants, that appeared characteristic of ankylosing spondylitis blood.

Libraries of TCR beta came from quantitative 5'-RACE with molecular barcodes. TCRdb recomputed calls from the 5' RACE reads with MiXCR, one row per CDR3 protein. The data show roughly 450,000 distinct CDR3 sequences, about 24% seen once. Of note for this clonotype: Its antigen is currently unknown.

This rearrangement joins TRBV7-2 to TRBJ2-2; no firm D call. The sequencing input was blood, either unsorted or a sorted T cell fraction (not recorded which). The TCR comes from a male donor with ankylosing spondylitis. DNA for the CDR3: TGTGCCAGCAGCTTAAACGGGCCGAACACCGGGGAGCTGTTTTTT. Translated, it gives CASSLNGPNTGELFF.